This TCR beta chain is from a study of regulatory T cells in long-lasting Graves disease. On this clonotype: Its antigen is still unknown.

Assembly of TCR beta libraries relied on iRepertoire HTBI primers together with Arm-PCR of CDR3 regions. TCRdb redid the calling of the multiplex PCR reads with MiXCR, one entry per CDR3 protein. The sample holds about 350,000 distinct CDR3 sequences; under 20% are singletons and the top ten take 20% to 25%. Time point meaning: newly diagnosed GD, antithyroid drugs for less than 3 months. PBMCs provided the RNA from which the TCR library was made. Study findings and constraints: The study examined only peripheral blood, not thyroid tissue.

Germline V lookup: CDR1 SGHRS, CDR2 YFSETQ. Trimming took off 0 bases at V and 2 bases at J, with 8 bases between the two ends. CDR3 size: 14 residues. This sample also appeared in a second study, on T cells in Graves' hyperthyroidism and ophthalmopathy. That paper states: The study defined stable Graves' hyperthyroidism as no ophthalmopathy progression within 18 months.

Sequenced material: peripheral blood mononuclear cells (PBMCs), taken at new diagnosis, from a patient treated with antithyroid drugs. This TCR derives from a woman under 30 with Graves disease. The J gene is TRBJ1-2, the V gene TRBV5-1; D is ambiguous. CDR3 sequence: CASSLDPYNYGYTF. As DNA, the CDR3 is TGCGCCAGCAGCTTGGACCCATACAACTATGGCTACACCTTC.